These 15 T cell receptor beta chains share one sample of origin, sequenced in a study of human T cells and chemical hapten exposure. TCRdb processed the RACE reads anew with MiXCR; each CDR3 protein has one entry. The repertoire holds fewer than 40,000 distinct CDR3 sequences, with roughly 13% as singletons. Time point in this sample: patch test 3, about 24 weeks after DPC sensitization. Treatment defined: therapeutic diphenylcyclopropenone sensitization with weekly scalp DPC. Whole blood, unfractionated, served as the material for total RNA extraction. The sample in question was whole blood, obtained in connection with sensitization to the hapten diphenylcyclopropenone (DPC). The receptors originated from a woman in her 40s with alopecia areata. Some clones in this sample may be carry-over from other donors' samples.

This chain uses TRBV23-1 with TRBJ1-5; D is ambiguous. TRBV23-1 counts as an open reading frame of uncertain function. V was pared by 6 bases and J by 2 bases, with 8 bases between. CDR3 length equals 13 residues. The CDR3 spells CASRKSRNQPQHF. DNA of the CDR3: TGCGCCAGCAGGAAGAGTCGCAATCAGCCCCAGCATTTT.

This clonotype appeared many times. The genes are TRBV28 and TRBJ1-2; D call uncertain. V was clipped by 5 bases and J by 2 bases, with 15 bases between them. Germline lookup yields CDR1 MDHEN and CDR2 SYDVKM. The CDR3 spans 15 residues. The CDR3 region has the DNA TGTGCCAGCAGTATACCAATGGCCTTCAACTATGGCTACACCTTC. This gives the protein CASSIPMAFNYGYTF.

The V and J genes are TRBV2 and TRBJ1-1; possibly TRBD1 for D (6 bases). Germline V gene data show CDR1 as SNHLY and CDR2 as FYNNEI. The CDR3 extends over 15 amino acids. Trimming removed 5 bases at V and 3 bases at J, with 16 bases between. The DNA for the CDR3 is TGTGCCAGCAGTCCCGAGGGGGGCCAGGACACTGAAGCTTTCTTT. This translates into CASSPEGGQDTEAFF.

This clonotype was observed a few times. This chain connects TRBV5-1 to TRBJ1-5; the D gene is possibly TRBD1 (6 bases). The CDR3 runs 13 residues. Germline CDR1 reads SGHRS; CDR2 reads YFSETQ. The V gene lost 0 bases and the J gene lost 7 bases, with 8 bases spanning the gap. CDR3 protein: CASSLGQEQPQHF. Here the CDR3 DNA reads TGCGCCAGCAGCTTGGGACAGGAACAGCCCCAGCATTTT.

This clonotype was picked up a small number of times. The genes are TRBV6-6 and TRBJ1-1; D gene uncertain. The CDR3 sequence is 12 residues long. The germline gives CDR1 MNHNY, CDR2 SVGAGI (reference sequence). The germline V and J ends were trimmed by 2 bases and 7 bases, with 8 bases remaining between them. This CDR3 is CASSYEAGEAFF. CDR3 nucleotides: TGTGCCAGCAGTTACGAGGCAGGTGAAGCTTTCTTT.

The V gene is TRBV27, the J gene TRBJ2-7, with 8 bases fitting TRBD1. The CDR3 is made up of 15 amino acids. Germline CDR1 reads MNHEY; CDR2 reads SMNVEV (reference sequence). V shed 4 bases and J 3 bases; nucleotides not matched to a gene: 8. The CDR3 DNA sequence: TGTGCCAGCAGTTCACAGACAGGGGTGATCTACGAGCAGTACTTC. Protein product: CASSSQTGVIYEQYF.

CDR3 loop: CSAREAGGLNNEQFF. The CDR3 region has the DNA TGCAGTGCTAGGGAAGCGGGAGGGCTTAACAATGAGCAGTTCTTC. The chain links TRBV20-1 to TRBJ2-1; 10 bases fit TRBD2. V was clipped by 3 bases and J by 5 bases; unmatched bases: 7. Germline loops: CDR1 DFQATT, CDR2 SNEGSKA (reference sequence). The CDR3 covers 15 residues.

By sample fraction, this clonotype is medium-sized. The chain couples TRBV28 to TRBJ1-1, with 9 bases lining up with TRBD1. The CDR3 loop spans 13 amino acids. J gave up 5 bases and V 6 bases, and 4 bases lay outside the gene matches. CDR1 and CDR2 (germline): MDHEN, SYDVKM. The CDR3 DNA is TGTGCCAGCAGACCTGGACAGGGGACTGAAGCTTTCTTT. Its protein is CASRPGQGTEAFF.

This clonotype was recorded at least ten times. The V gene is TRBV11-2, the J gene TRBJ2-1; D is unresolved. The germline V gene has CDR1 SGHAT and CDR2 FQNNGV. CDR3 length equals 11 residues. The germline V and J ends were trimmed by 3 bases and 10 bases, with 7 bases remaining between them. In DNA, the CDR3 is TGTGCCAGCAGCTTGGCTGGGGAGCAGTTCTTC. Its translation: CASSLAGEQFF.

This clonotype has only a few counts. The chain joins TRBV4-3 to TRBJ2-7, with D perhaps TRBD2 (5 bases). This CDR3 has 15 residues. Deletions cut 3 bases from V and 2 bases from J, with 14 bases between. Germline V lookup: CDR1 LGHNA, CDR2 YSLEER. Here the CDR3 DNA reads TGCGCCAGCAGCCAGAAGAACGACGGGGCCTACGAGCAGTACTTC. Amino acids: CASSQKNDGAYEQYF.

This clonotype appeared many times. V gene TRBV28 combines with J gene TRBJ2-1, with D possibly matching TRBD2 (5 bases). V was shortened by 6 bases and J by 4 bases, with 22 bases between the two germline ends. CDR3 length: 17 amino acids. Germline CDR1 is MDHEN and CDR2 is SYDVKM. This chain's CDR3 is CASSIYTPTNAYNEQFF. The CDR3 DNA reads TGTGCCAGCAGCATTTATACCCCGACTAATGCGTACAATGAGCAGTTCTTC.

Many counts were recorded for this clonotype. CDR3 coding DNA: TGTGCCAGCAGCGGGCCCTCTCTCAGCAATCAGCCCCAGCATTTT. Translating it yields CASSGPSLSNQPQHF. The chain uses TRBV12-3 or TRBV12-4 and TRBJ1-5; D is uncertain. The CDR3 length is 15 residues. The V end was cut by 6 bases, the J end by 1 base, with 13 bases between.

This clonotype was counted at least ten times. This chain uses TRBV10-3 with TRBJ2-1; maybe TRBD2 (7 bases). This CDR3 is 17 amino acids long. The germline gives CDR1 ENHRY, CDR2 SYGVKD. Trimming removed 5 bases at V and 4 bases at J, with 21 bases between. The CDR3, as DNA: TGTGCCATCAGTCAGGGGTCTAGCGGAAAAACTTACAATGAGCAGTTCTTC. Amino acids: CAISQGSSGKTYNEQFF.

V usage is TRBV29-1 and J usage is TRBJ2-7; possibly TRBD2 for D (5 bases). Germline-derived CDR1 and CDR2 are SQVTM and ANQGSEA. The CDR3 is made up of 13 amino acids. Trimming pared 2 bases from V and 7 bases from J, leaving 15 bases between. The CDR3 DNA is TGCAGCGTTGAAACTGGAGGAGGTTTGGAGCAGTACTTC. This codes for CSVETGGGLEQYF.

The CDR3 coding sequence is TGTGCCAGCAGACCTGACAGGTACAATGAGCAGTTCTTC. Protein product: CASRPDRYNEQFF. The rearrangement uses TRBV28 and TRBJ2-1, with D possibly matching TRBD1 (6 bases). V was trimmed by 6 bases and J by 4 bases, leaving 10 bases between them. The CDR3 is 13 amino acids. CDR1 and CDR2 (germline): MDHEN, SYDVKM.